A single sample is the source of the 2 T cell receptor beta chains below, sequenced in a study of vaccination and CD4 T cells after COVID-19 (dated by TCRdb to about 2022). The protocol used for the library was PCR. The reads were generated on an Illumina iSeq 100. At the Johns Hopkins FTIC core, DNA from the cultured CD4+ T cells underwent TCR sequencing with the Oncomine TCR Beta short-read assay. TCRdb trimmed public reads at Q25 via fastp, called clones via MiXCR and kept in-frame beta chains. Merged by CDR3 protein, the rows form single entries marked with the most common genes and DNA. The sample table lists approximately 4,200 distinct CDR3 sequences, roughly a fifth of them with a count of one. Roughly 16% of the sample goes to the ten largest clones. Which antigens these TCRs recognize remains unknown. Reading the label with the study, this specimen's treatment or condition is: roughly 10-day PBMC culture with coronavirus spike peptide pools or control peptides (ViraFEST assay).

Source material: CD4+ T cells from blood, cultured in vitro. These receptors came from a human donor who had recovered from COVID-19.

This clonotype was recorded a few times. The chain couples TRBV2 to TRBJ1-6; D is unresolved. The CDR3 is made up of 14 amino acids. The germline V gene has CDR1 SNHLY and CDR2 FYNNEI. The V and J ends lost 5 bases and 7 bases respectively, with 12 bases between them. The CDR3 DNA reads TGTGCCAGCAGTCGGCGCGACTCGAATTCACCCCTCCACTTT. It codes for CASSRRDSNSPLHF.

This clonotype is categorized as medium-sized (0.01 to 0.1%). The rearrangement links TRBV19 to TRBJ1-5, with 9 bases that match TRBD1. The germline gives CDR1 LNHDA, CDR2 SQIVND (reference sequence). The CDR3 totals 16 residues. Germline trimming cut 3 bases from V and 4 bases from J; bases unmatched to any gene: 7. The CDR3 nucleotides are TGTGCCAGTAGTATTATTGCAGGACAGGGGAATCAGCCCCAGCATTTT. Translating it yields CASSIIAGQGNQPQHF.